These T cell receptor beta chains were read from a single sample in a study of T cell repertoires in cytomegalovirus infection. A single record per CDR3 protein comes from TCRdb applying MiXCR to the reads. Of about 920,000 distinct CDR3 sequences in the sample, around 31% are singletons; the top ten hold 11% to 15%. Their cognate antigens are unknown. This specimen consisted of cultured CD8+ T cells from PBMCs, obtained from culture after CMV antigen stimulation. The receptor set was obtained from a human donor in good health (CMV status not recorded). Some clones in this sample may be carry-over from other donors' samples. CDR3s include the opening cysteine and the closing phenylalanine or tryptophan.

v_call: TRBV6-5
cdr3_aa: CASSYPAGGHNEQFF

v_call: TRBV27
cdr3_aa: CASSYGGSSYNEQFF

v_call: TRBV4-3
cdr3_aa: CASSSGEGVNYGYTF

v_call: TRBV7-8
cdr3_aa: CASSQGLATDTQYF

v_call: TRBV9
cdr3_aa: CASSPTGTGLSTDTQYF

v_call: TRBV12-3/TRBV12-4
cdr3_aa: CASITGGDAGANVLTF

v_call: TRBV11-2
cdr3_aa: CASSNRPDTQYF

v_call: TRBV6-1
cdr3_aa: CASSAGRDSSIGNTIYF

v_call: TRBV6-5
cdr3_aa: CASSYSKVAGLYNEQFF

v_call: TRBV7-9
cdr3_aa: CASSLGTDTDTQYF

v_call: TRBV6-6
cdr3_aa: CASSGLADTGELFF

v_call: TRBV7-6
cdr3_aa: CASSLAPSGLQETQYF

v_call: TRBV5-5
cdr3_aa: CASSTDSVETQYF

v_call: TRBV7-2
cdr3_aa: CASSLVAGDEAFF

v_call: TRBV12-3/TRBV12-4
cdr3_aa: CASSAPGLAVLVEQFF

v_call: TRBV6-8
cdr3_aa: CASSNQGAVGEKLFF

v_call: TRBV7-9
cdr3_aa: CASSFSEKEYNEQFF

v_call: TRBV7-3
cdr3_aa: CASSLSTGTGFNNEQFF

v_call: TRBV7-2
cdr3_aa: CASSLASGQGRNTIYF

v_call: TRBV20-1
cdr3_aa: CSATRTSRSEQFF

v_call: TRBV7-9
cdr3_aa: CASSLWDRGMETQYF

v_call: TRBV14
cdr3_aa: CASSQAPETGGWGYTF

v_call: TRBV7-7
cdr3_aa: CASSFREGASNEQFF

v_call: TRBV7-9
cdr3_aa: CASSLDYRQETQYF

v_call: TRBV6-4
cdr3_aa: CASSTGDRGDADTQYF

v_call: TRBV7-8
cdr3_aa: CASSTYRDGGEVDTQYF

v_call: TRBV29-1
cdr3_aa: CSVEGIYGYTF

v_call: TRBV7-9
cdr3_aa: CALGQSNEYEQYF

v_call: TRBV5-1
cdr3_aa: CASSLAGEATNTGELFF

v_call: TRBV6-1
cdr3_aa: CASSGIPDRKSQETQYF

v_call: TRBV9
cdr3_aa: CASSASRETDYNEQFF

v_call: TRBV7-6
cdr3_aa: CASSNNIQSTNEKLFF

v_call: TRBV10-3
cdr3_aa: CAISVAGTRGYTF

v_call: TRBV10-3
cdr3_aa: CAISEVASGVYEQFF

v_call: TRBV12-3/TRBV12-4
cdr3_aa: CASSFGGISNQPQHF

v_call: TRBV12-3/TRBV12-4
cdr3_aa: CASSLGQGLYEQYF

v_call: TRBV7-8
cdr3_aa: CASSLHETSGVSGGELFF

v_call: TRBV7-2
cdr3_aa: CASSYLTGSGYTF

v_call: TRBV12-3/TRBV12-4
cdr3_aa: CVSRQGVSETQYF

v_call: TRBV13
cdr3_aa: CASSLARESSYNEQFF

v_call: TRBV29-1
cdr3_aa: CSVEDGPGKTQYF

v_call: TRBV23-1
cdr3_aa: CASSQSRIGGGSGEQFF

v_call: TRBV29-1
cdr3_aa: CSVWQGRANVLTF

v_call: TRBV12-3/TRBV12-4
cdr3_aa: CASSAPGADGYTF